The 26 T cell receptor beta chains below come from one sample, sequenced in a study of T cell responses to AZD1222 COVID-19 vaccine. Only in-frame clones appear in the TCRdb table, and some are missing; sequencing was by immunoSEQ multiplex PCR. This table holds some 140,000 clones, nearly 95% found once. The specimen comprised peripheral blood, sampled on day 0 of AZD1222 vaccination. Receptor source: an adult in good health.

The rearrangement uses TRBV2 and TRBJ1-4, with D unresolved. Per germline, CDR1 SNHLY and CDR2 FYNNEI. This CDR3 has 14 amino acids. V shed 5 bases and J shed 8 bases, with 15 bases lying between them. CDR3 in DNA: TGTGCCAGCAGTCAATACCGGCAGAAGGAAAAACTGTTTTTT. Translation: CASSQYRQKEKLFF.

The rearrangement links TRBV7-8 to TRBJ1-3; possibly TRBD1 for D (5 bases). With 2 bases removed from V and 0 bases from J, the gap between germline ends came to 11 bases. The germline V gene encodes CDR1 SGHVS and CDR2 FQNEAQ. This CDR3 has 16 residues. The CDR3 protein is CASSLMRGPSGNTIYF. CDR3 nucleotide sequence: TGTGCCAGCAGCTTAATGAGGGGCCCCTCTGGAAACACCATATATTTT.

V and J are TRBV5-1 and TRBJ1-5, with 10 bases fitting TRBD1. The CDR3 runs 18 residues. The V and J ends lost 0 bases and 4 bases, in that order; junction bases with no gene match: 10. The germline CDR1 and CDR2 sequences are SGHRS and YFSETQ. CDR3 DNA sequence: TGCGCCAGCAGCTTGGCCGACCCCGGACAGGGGGTAAATCAGCCCCAGCATTTT. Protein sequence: CASSLADPGQGVNQPQHF.

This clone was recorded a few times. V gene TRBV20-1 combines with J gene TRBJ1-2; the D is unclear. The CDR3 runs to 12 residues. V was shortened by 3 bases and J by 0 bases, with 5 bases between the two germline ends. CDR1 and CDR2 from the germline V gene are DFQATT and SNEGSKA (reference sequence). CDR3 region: CSASSANYGYTF. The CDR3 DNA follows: TGCAGTGCTAGTTCAGCTAACTATGGCTACACCTTC.

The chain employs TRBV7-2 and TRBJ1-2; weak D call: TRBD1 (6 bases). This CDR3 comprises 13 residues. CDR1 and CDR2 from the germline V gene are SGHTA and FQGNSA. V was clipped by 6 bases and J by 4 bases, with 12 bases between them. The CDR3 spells CASSPQGPYGYTF. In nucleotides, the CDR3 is TGTGCCAGCAGTCCACAGGGACCCTATGGCTACACCTTC.

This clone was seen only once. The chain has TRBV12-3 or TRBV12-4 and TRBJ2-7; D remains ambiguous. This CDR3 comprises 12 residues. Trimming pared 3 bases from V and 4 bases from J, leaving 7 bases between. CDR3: CASSLLGYEQYF. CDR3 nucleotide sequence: TGTGCCAGCAGTTTGTTGGGGTACGAGCAGTACTTC.

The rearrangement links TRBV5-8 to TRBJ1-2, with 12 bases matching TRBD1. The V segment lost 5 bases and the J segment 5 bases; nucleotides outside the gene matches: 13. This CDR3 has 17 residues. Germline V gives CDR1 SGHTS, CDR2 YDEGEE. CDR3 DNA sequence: TGTGCCAGCAGGGTTAGGCCACGGGACAGGGGGCGATATGGCTACACCTTC. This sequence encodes CASRVRPRDRGRYGYTF.

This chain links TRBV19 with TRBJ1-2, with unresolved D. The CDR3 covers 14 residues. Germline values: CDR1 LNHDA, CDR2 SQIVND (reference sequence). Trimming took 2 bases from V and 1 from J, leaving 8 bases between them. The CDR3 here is CASSINRDNYGYTF. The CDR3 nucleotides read TGTGCCAGTAGTATAAATCGGGATAACTATGGCTACACCTTC.

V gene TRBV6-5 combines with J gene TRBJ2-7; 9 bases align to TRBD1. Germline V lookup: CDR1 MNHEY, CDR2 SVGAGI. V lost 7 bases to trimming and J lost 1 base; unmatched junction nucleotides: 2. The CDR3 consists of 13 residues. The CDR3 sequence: CASTGTGSYEQYF. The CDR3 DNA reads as TGTGCCAGCACGGGGACAGGGTCCTACGAGCAGTACTTC.

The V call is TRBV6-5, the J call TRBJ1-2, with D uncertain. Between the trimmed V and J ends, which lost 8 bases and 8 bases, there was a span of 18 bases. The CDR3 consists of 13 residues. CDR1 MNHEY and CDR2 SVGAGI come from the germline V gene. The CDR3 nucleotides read TGTGCCAGCTACCTGCCCGGGCCGCGCGGCTACACCTTC. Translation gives CASYLPGPRGYTF.

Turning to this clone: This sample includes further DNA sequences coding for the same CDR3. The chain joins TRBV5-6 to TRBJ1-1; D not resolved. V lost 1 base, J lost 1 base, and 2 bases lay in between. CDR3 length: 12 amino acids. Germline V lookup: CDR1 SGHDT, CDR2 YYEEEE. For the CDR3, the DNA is TGTGCCAGCAGCTTGCCGAACACTGAAGCTTTCTTT. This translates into CASSLPNTEAFF.

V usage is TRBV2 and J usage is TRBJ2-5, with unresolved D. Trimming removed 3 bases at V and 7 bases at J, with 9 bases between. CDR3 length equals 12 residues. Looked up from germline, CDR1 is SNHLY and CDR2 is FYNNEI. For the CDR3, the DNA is TGTGCCAGCAGTGATAGCCTGGGGACCCAGTACTTC. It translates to CASSDSLGTQYF.

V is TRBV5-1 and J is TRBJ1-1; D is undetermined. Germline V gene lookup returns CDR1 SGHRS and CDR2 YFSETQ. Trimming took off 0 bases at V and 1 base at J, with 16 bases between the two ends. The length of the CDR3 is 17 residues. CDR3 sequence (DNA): TGCGCCAGCAGCTTGGGACCGATGGGCATTCGGAACACTGAAGCTTTCTTT. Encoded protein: CASSLGPMGIRNTEAFF.

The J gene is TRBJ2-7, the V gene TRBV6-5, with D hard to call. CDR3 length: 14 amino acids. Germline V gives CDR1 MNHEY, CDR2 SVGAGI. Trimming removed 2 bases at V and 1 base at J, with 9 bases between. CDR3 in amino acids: CASSYKPTSYEQYF. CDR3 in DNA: TGTGCCAGCAGTTACAAGCCAACTTCCTACGAGCAGTACTTC.

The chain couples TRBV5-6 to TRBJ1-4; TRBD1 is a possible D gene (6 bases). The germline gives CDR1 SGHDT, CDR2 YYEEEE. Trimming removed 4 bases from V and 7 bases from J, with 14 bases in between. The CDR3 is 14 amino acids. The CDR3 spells CASSEGGRGEKLFF. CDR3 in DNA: TGTGCCAGCAGCGAGGGGGGCAGGGGTGAAAAACTGTTTTTT.

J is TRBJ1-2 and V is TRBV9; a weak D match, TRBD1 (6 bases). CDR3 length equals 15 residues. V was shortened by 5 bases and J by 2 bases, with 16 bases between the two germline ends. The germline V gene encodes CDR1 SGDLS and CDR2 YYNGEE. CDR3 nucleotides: TGTGCCAGCAGTGATTGGGGAGACAGGAACTATGGCTACACCTTC. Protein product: CASSDWGDRNYGYTF.

The CDR3 protein is CASSVEGLGYNEQFF. The CDR3 nucleotides are TGTGCCAGCAGCGTAGAGGGACTAGGGTACAATGAGCAGTTCTTC. The J gene is TRBJ2-1, the V gene TRBV9, with TRBD2 matching 8 bases. V shed 0 bases and J 4 bases; nucleotides not matched to a gene: 3. Germline CDR1 is SGDLS and CDR2 is YYNGEE. CDR3 length: 15 amino acids.

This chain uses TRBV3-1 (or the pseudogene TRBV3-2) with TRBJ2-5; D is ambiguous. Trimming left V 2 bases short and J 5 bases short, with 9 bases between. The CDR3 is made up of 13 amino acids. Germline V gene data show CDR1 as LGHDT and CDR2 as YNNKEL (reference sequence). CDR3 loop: CASSQQGFETQYF. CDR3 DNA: TGTGCCAGCAGCCAACAAGGCTTTGAGACCCAGTACTTC.

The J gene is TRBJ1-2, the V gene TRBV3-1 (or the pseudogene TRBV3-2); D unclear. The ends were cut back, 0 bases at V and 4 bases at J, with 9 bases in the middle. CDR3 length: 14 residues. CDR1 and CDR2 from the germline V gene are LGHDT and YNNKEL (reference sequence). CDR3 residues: CASSQEHVFYGYTF. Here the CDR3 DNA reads TGTGCCAGCAGCCAAGAACACGTCTTCTATGGCTACACCTTC.

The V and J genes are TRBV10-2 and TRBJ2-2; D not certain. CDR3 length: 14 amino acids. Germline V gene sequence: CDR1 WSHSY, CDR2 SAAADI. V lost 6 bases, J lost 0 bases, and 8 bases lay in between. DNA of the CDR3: TGCGCCAGCAGCCGTGAAGCGAACACCGGGGAGCTGTTTTTT. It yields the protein CASSREANTGELFF.

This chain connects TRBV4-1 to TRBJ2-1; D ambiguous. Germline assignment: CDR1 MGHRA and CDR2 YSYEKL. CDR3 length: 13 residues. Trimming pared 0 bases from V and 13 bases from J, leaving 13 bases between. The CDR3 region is CASSQENPLTQFF. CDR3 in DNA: TGCGCCAGCAGCCAAGAAAACCCCTTAACCCAGTTCTTC.

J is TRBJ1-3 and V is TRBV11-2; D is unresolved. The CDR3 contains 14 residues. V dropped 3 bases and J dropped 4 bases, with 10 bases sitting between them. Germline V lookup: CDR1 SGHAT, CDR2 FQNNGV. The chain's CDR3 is CASSFGGFGNTIYF. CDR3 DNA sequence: TGTGCCAGCAGCTTTGGAGGGTTCGGAAACACCATATATTTT.

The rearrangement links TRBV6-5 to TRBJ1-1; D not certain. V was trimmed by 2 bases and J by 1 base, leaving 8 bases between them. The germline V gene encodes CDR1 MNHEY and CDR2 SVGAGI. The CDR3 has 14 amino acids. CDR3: CASSYERGNTEAFF. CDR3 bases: TGTGCCAGCAGTTACGAGAGAGGGAACACTGAAGCTTTCTTT.

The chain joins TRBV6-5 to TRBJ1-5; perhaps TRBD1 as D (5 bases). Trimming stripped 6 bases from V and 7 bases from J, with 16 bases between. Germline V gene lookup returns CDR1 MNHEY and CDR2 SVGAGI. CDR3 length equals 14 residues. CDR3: CASRPDSHQQPQHF. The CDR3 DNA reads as TGTGCCAGCAGACCCGACAGTCATCAACAGCCCCAGCATTTT.

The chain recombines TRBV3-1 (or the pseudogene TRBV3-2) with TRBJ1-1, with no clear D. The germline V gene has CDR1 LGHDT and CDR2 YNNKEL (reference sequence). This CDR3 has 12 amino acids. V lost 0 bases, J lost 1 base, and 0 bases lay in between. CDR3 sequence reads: CASSQENTEAFF. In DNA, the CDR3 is TGTGCCAGCAGCCAAGAGAACACTGAAGCTTTCTTT.

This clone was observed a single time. DNA for the CDR3: TGCGCCAGCAGCTTGCACCCCGGGGACAGGGATTGGAATCAGCCCCAGCATTTT. It encodes CASSLHPGDRDWNQPQHF. J is TRBJ1-5 and V is TRBV5-1; 9 bases are a match to TRBD1. Germline V CDR1 and CDR2: SGHRS, YFSETQ. V lost 1 base to trimming and J lost 4 bases; unmatched junction nucleotides: 12. There are 18 residues in the CDR3.